The present T cell receptor beta chain was sequenced within a study of OX40 agonist ivuxolimab in advanced cancers. Study information: A partial response was reached by three patients: one with hepatocellular carcinoma and two with cutaneous melanoma.

Libraries were prepared by immunoSEQ multiplex PCR; TCRdb keeps only in-frame clonotypes and omits some of them. The sample includes about 82,000 clones, 70% to 90% of them seen just once. V was shortened by 2 bases and J by 8 bases, with 15 bases between the two germline ends. The germline V gene has CDR1 MNHNY and CDR2 SVGAGI (reference sequence). The CDR3 length is 15 residues. This TCR came from an adult with an advanced solid tumor such as melanoma, head and neck, liver or kidney cancer. Specimen: CD4+ or CD8+ T cells sorted from blood, collected in a trial of the OX40 agonist ivuxolimab. The chain employs TRBV6-6 and TRBJ1-4, with D possibly TRBD1 on 5 matching bases. CDR3 nucleotide sequence: TGTGCCAGCAGTTACGGTGGGCAGGGAGGCGAAAAACTGTTTTTT. It yields the protein CASSYGGQGGEKLFF.